The 13 T cell receptor beta chains presented below share a single source sample, sequenced in a study of T cell responses to AZD1222 COVID-19 vaccine. Profiling relied on immunoSEQ multiplex PCR, and the TCRdb table lists in-frame clones only, not all of them. The sample holds about 84,000 clones, approximately 88% seen once. The sequencing used peripheral blood, collected 28 days after the second AZD1222 dose. Receptors were obtained from an adult who received the AZD1222 COVID-19 vaccine.

This sequence joins TRBV6-2 or TRBV6-3 and TRBJ2-7, with D tentatively TRBD1 (6 bases). With 2 bases removed from V and 4 bases from J, the gap between germline ends came to 12 bases. The germline V gene has CDR1 MNHEY and CDR2 SVGEGT. This CDR3 has 14 residues. This CDR3 is CASSYTQGTYEQYF. The CDR3, as DNA: TGTGCCAGCAGTTACACACAGGGTACATACGAGCAGTACTTC.

The V gene is TRBV6-5, the J gene TRBJ1-4; D not certain. V lost 3 bases to trimming and J lost 12 bases, with 14 bases between them. The CDR3 is 13 amino acids. Germline CDR1 reads MNHEY; CDR2 reads SVGAGI. The CDR3 DNA follows: TGTGCCAGCAGTTATAACCCGCGACAAGAACTGTTTTTT. This translates into CASSYNPRQELFF.

This clone occurred once. The chain combines TRBV14 with TRBJ1-5, with unresolved D. V was clipped by 1 base and J by 4 bases, with 5 bases between them. The CDR3 sequence is 13 residues long. Germline CDR1 and CDR2: SGHDN and FVKESK. The CDR3 nucleotides read TGTGCCAGCAGCCAAGCTACGAATCAGCCCCAGCATTTT. Translating gives CASSQATNQPQHF.

This sequence joins TRBV7-4 and TRBJ1-3; 10 nucleotides align to TRBD1. The CDR3 has 21 amino acids. From germline, CDR1 is SGHVT and CDR2 SQSDAQ. V trimming: 5 bases; J trimming: 2 bases; junction bases outside the gene matches: 21. The CDR3 loop reads CASSPLPGQGNLKGTGNTIYF. CDR3 DNA: TGTGCCAGCAGCCCATTACCGGGACAGGGGAATCTCAAAGGAACTGGAAACACCATATATTTT.

The V gene is TRBV7-2, the J gene TRBJ2-7; 8 positions match TRBD1. CDR3 length: 14 amino acids. V shed 1 base, J shed 3 bases, and the junction held 2 bases outside the gene matches. Germline-derived CDR1 and CDR2 are SGHTA and FQGNSA. As DNA, the CDR3 is TGTGCCAGCAGCTTAGGGACAGGGCACTACGAGCAGTACTTC. Amino acid sequence: CASSLGTGHYEQYF.

V is TRBV27 and J is TRBJ2-7; a possible D gene is TRBD1 (7 bases). The germline CDR1 and CDR2 sequences are MNHEY and SMNVEV (reference sequence). The CDR3 loop spans 14 amino acids. Trimming took 3 bases from V and 3 from J, leaving 12 bases between them. The CDR3 here is CASSLAGQLYEQYF. The DNA of the CDR3 is TGTGCCAGCAGTTTGGCGGGACAGCTCTACGAGCAGTACTTC.

V usage is TRBV7-2 and J usage is TRBJ1-2; no reliable D call. Germline CDR1 SGHTA, CDR2 FQGNSA. V shed 1 base and J shed 6 bases, with 6 bases lying between them. The CDR3 runs 12 residues. CDR3 region: CASSLGGNGYTF. The CDR3, as DNA: TGTGCCAGCAGCTTAGGAGGAAATGGCTACACCTTC.

The rearrangement links TRBV7-9 to TRBJ1-1; the match to TRBD1 covers 10 bases. CDR3 size: 16 residues. V gave up 3 bases and J gave up 7 bases; unmatched junction bases: 11. Looked up from germline, CDR1 is SEHNR and CDR2 is FQNEAQ (reference sequence). CDR3 protein: CASSFQTGGEKGEAFF. The CDR3 nucleotides read TGTGCCAGCAGCTTCCAGACAGGGGGCGAAAAGGGTGAAGCTTTCTTT.

The chain recombines TRBV5-6 with TRBJ2-5; 9 bases fit TRBD2. Germline CDR1 SGHDT, CDR2 YYEEEE. The V and J ends lost 6 bases and 2 bases, in that order; junction bases with no gene match: 14. The CDR3 consists of 17 residues. The DNA for the CDR3 is TGTGCCAGCACCTTATTTGGAGCGGGGGGACATCAAGAGACCCAGTACTTC. It is translated as CASTLFGAGGHQETQYF.

The J gene is TRBJ1-2, the V gene TRBV5-4, with TRBD1 as a possible D gene (6 bases). CDR1 SGHNT and CDR2 YYREEE come from the germline V gene (reference sequence). The CDR3 is made up of 13 amino acids. The germline V and J ends were trimmed by 3 bases and 4 bases, with 10 bases remaining between them. The CDR3 nucleotides read TGTGCCAGCAGCTCAGGGGTGGCCTATGGCTACACCTTC. Translation gives CASSSGVAYGYTF.

The chain employs TRBV28 and TRBJ1-2; 7 nucleotides match TRBD1. CDR3 length: 13 amino acids. The junction had 3 bases not matched to a gene; V was cut back by 2 bases and J by 6 bases. CDR1 and CDR2 (germline): MDHEN, SYDVKM. The CDR3 region is CASSLGGGNGYTF. CDR3 DNA sequence: TGTGCCAGCAGTTTAGGAGGGGGCAATGGCTACACCTTC.

The J gene is TRBJ2-1, the V gene TRBV2, with no clear D. The CDR3 is 14 amino acids. Trimming took 6 bases from V and 0 from J, leaving 9 bases between them. The germline V gene encodes CDR1 SNHLY and CDR2 FYNNEI. CDR3 sequence (DNA): TGTGCCAGCAGCAGGTCGAGCTCCTACAATGAGCAGTTCTTC. Protein product: CASSRSSSYNEQFF.

The chain links TRBV7-2 to TRBJ2-1; D is unclear. The CDR3 has 16 amino acids. Germline V gives CDR1 SGHTA, CDR2 FQGNSA. Between the trimmed V and J ends, which lost 4 bases and 5 bases, there was a span of 18 bases. The CDR3 sequence is CASSSTWQLKNNEQFF. CDR3 DNA sequence: TGTGCCAGCAGCTCCACTTGGCAGCTGAAGAACAATGAGCAGTTCTTC.